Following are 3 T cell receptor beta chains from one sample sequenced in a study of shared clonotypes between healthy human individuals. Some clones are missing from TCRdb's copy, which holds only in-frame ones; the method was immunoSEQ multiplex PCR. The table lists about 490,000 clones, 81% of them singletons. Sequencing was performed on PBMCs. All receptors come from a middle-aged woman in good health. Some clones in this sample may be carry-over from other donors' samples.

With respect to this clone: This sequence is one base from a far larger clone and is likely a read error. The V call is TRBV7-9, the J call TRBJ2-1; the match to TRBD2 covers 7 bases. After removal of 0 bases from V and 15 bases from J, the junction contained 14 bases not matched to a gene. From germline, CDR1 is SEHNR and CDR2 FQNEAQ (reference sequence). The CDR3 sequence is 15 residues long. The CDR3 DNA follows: TGTGCCAGCAGCTTAGCGGTGCGGGAGCCCCCGCTATGGTTCTTC. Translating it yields CASSLAVREPPLWFF.

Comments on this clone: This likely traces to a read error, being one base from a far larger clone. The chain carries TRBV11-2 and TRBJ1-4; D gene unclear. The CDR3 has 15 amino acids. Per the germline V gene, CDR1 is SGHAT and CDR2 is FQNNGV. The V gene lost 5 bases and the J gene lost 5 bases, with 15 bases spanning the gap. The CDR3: CASSDTSGGNEKLFF. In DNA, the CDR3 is TGTGCCAGCAGCGACACCAGTGGAGGGAATGAAAAACTGTTTTTT.

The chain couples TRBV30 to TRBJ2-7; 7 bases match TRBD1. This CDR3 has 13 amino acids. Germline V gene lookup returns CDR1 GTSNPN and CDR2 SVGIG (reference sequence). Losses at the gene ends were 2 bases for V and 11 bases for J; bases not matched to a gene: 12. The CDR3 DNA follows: TGTGCCTGGAGTCCGCCGGGACAGCTAAACAAGTACTTC. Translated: CAWSPPGQLNKYF. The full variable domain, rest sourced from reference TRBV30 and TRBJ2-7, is SQTIHQWPATLVQPVGSPLSLECTVEGTSNPNLYWYRQAAGRGLQLLFYSVGIGQISSEVPQNLSASRPQDRQFILSSKKLLLSDSGFYLCAWSPPGQLNKYFGPGTRLTVT.